Each of the 14 T cell receptor beta chains below was sequenced from the same sample in a study of blood T cell repertoires in COVID-19. The protocol was immunoSEQ multiplex PCR, while the TCRdb copy is restricted to in-frame clones and leaves out a portion. Of approximately 300,000 clones listed, about four fifths are singletons. The sequenced sample was peripheral blood. The source of these receptors is a woman between 50 and 59 years old with acute or convalescent COVID-19.

The chain joins TRBV7-3 to TRBJ1-2, with unresolved D. Trimming took 5 bases from V and 4 from J, leaving 14 bases between them. Germline V gene data show CDR1 as SGHTA and CDR2 as FQGTGA. This CDR3 contains 14 residues. The CDR3 is CASSPAPGLYGYTF. In DNA, the CDR3 is TGTGCCAGCAGCCCTGCGCCAGGCCTCTATGGCTACACCTTC.

The genes are TRBV5-1 and TRBJ1-3; 8 bases map to TRBD1. The CDR3 sequence is 14 residues long. Germline CDR1 and CDR2: SGHRS and YFSETQ. J lost 3 bases, V lost 4 bases, and 3 bases had no gene match. CDR3 DNA sequence: TGCGCCAGCAGCGTACAGGGGGGTGGAAACACCATATATTTT. This encodes CASSVQGGGNTIYF. Complete variable domain (other parts from reference TRBV5-1 and TRBJ1-3): KAGVTQTPRYLIKTRGQQVTLSCSPISGHRSVSWYQQTPGQGLQFLFEYFSETQRNKGNFPGRFSGRQFSNSRSEMNVSTLELGDSALYLCASSVQGGGNTIYFGEGSWLTVV.

The chain links TRBV11-2 to TRBJ2-1; TRBD2 aligns across 10 bases. Germline lookup yields CDR1 SGHAT and CDR2 FQNNGV. The CDR3 has 16 amino acids. The V gene end was trimmed by 5 bases and the J gene end by 4 bases; junction bases not matched to a gene: 8. CDR3 amino acids: CASSLNSGGMYNEQFF. For the CDR3, the DNA is TGTGCCAGCAGCCTCAATAGCGGGGGGATGTACAATGAGCAGTTCTTC.

The V and J genes are TRBV28 and TRBJ2-6; D might be TRBD1 (5 bases). The CDR3 totals 14 residues. With 5 bases removed from V and 15 bases from J, the gap between germline ends came to 20 bases. In germline, CDR1 is MDHEN, CDR2 SYDVKM. CDR3 residues: CASSRQGRAPALTF. DNA for the CDR3: TGTGCCAGCAGTCGGCAGGGAAGGGCCCCGGCCCTGACTTTC.

The rearrangement uses TRBV11-3 and TRBJ2-2; D uncertain. The germline gives CDR1 SGHNT, CDR2 YENEEA. CDR3 size: 15 residues. Deletions cut 5 bases from V and 7 bases from J, with 17 bases between. Written as DNA, the CDR3 is TGTGCCAGCAGCGCCTCCCGGTGGCCGGGCGGGGAGCTGTTTTTT. Translated: CASSASRWPGGELFF.

The J gene is TRBJ2-3, the V gene TRBV5-1; no clear D. V lost 4 bases, J lost 0 bases, and 12 bases lay in between. This CDR3 contains 15 residues. Germline-derived CDR1 and CDR2 are SGHRS and YFSETQ. CDR3 sequence (DNA): TGCGCCAGCAGCCCACTCCTGAGTAGCACAGATACGCAGTATTTT. It translates to CASSPLLSSTDTQYF.

This clone was found a few times. This chain uses TRBV30 with TRBJ1-5; no clear D gene. The CDR3 contains 17 residues. In germline, CDR1 is GTSNPN, CDR2 SVGIG (reference sequence). V lost 2 bases to trimming and J lost 1 base, with 18 bases between them. The CDR3 region is CAWSSGRSGRSNQPQHF. For the CDR3, the DNA is TGTGCCTGGAGTTCCGGCAGATCGGGTCGAAGCAATCAGCCCCAGCATTTT.

This clone was found once. The chain links TRBV3-1 (or the pseudogene TRBV3-2) to TRBJ1-5; D may be TRBD1 (5 bases). The germline V gene has CDR1 LGHDT and CDR2 YNNKEL (reference sequence). Trimming removed 1 base from V and 4 bases from J, with 14 bases in between. The CDR3 has 16 residues. Here the CDR3 DNA reads TGTGCCAGCAGCCAAGGTGGAGGGGCGCGGAATCAGCCCCAGCATTTT. Its translation is CASSQGGGARNQPQHF.

The table lists this clone with a few counts. The chain recombines TRBV19 with TRBJ1-3, with 7 nucleotides matching TRBD1. Germline V gives CDR1 LNHDA, CDR2 SQIVND (reference sequence). CDR3 size: 14 residues. The V and J ends lost 9 bases and 0 bases, in that order; junction bases with no gene match: 5. CDR3 sequence reads: CASRRGLSGNTIYF. The CDR3, as DNA: TGTGCCAGCCGGAGGGGGCTCTCTGGAAACACCATATATTTT.

The genes are TRBV6-2 or TRBV6-3 and TRBJ2-5, with a weak D call TRBD2 (7 bases). V gave up 6 bases and J gave up 5 bases, with 16 bases separating them. This CDR3 is built from 14 residues. Germline CDR1 is MNHEY and CDR2 is SVGEGT. In DNA, the CDR3 is TGTGCCAGCAGACCTACGGGGGGCGTGGAGACCCAGTACTTC. Translating it yields CASRPTGGVETQYF.

This clone was found once. V is TRBV5-8 and J is TRBJ2-7; tentatively, D is TRBD1 (5 bases). Germline V CDR1 and CDR2: SGHTS, YDEGEE. V lost 0 bases and J lost 7, with 11 bases in between. The CDR3 consists of 13 residues. CDR3 nucleotides: TGTGCCAGCAGCTTGGAGGCAGGGCGGGAGCAGTACGTC. It specifies CASSLEAGREQYV.

The chain couples TRBV7-2 to TRBJ2-1, with 9 bases that match TRBD1. This CDR3 is 16 amino acids long. The germline CDR1 and CDR2 sequences are SGHTA and FQGNSA. The ends lost 5 bases at V and 0 bases at J; junction bases unmatched: 5. In nucleotides, the CDR3 is TGTGCCAGCAGCCTAAAACAGGGGGCCTCCTACAATGAGCAGTTCTTC. Amino acid sequence: CASSLKQGASYNEQFF.

This clone was recorded once. The rearrangement uses TRBV7-2 and TRBJ2-4; possibly TRBD1 for D (6 bases). The CDR3 is 14 residues long. Deletions cut 5 bases from V and 5 bases from J, with 13 bases between. Per the germline V gene, CDR1 is SGHTA and CDR2 is FQGNSA. The CDR3 sequence: CASSPRTAQNIQYF. The CDR3 DNA follows: TGTGCCAGCAGCCCAAGGACAGCTCAAAACATTCAGTACTTC.

The rearrangement uses TRBV6-1 and TRBJ1-6; D is undetermined. Between the trimmed V and J ends, which lost 2 bases and 0 bases, there was a span of 11 bases. The CDR3 loop spans 17 amino acids. CDR1 MNHNS and CDR2 SASEGT come from the germline V gene. The CDR3 protein is CASSEIIVGSYNSPLHF. DNA of the CDR3: TGTGCCAGCAGTGAAATTATAGTCGGCTCCTATAATTCACCCCTCCACTTT.